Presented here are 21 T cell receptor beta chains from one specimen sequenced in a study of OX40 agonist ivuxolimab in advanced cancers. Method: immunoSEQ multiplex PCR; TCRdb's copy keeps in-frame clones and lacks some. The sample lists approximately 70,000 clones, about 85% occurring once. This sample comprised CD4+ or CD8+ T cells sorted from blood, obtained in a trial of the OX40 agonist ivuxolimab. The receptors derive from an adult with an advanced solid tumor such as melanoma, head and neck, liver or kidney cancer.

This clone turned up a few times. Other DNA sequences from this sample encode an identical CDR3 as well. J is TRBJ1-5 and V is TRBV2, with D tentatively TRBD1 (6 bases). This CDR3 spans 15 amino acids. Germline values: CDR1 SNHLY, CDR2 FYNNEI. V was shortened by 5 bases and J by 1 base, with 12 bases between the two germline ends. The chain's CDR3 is CASSPRQGSNQPQHF. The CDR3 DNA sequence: TGTGCCAGCAGTCCAAGGCAGGGGAGCAATCAGCCCCAGCATTTT. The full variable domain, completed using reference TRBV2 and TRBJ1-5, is EPEVTQTPSHQVTQMGQEVILRCVPISNHLYFYWYRQILGQKVEFLVSFYNNEISEKSEIFDDQFSVERPDGSNFTLKIRSTKLEDSAMYFCASSPRQGSNQPQHFGDGTRLSIL.

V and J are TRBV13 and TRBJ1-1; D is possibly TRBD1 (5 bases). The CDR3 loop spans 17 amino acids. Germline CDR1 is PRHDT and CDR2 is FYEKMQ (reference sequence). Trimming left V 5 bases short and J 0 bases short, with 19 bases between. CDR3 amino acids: CASSPRAWGGMNTEAFF. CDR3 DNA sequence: TGTGCCAGCAGCCCTAGGGCCTGGGGGGGAATGAACACTGAAGCTTTCTTT.

The CDR3 sequence: CASSPTGLGELFF. Written as DNA, the CDR3 is TGTGCCAGCAGCCCGACAGGTTTGGGGGAGCTGTTTTTT. This chain joins TRBV7-9 and TRBJ2-2; D possibly corresponds to TRBD1 (6 bases). Per germline, CDR1 SEHNR and CDR2 FQNEAQ (reference sequence). With 5 bases removed from V and 8 bases from J, the gap between germline ends came to 12 bases. This CDR3 has 13 residues.

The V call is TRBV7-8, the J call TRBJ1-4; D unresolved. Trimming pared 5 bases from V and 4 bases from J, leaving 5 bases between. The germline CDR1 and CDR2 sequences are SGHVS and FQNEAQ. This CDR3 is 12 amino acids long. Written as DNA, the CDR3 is TGTGCCAGCAGCGACCTTAATGAAAAACTGTTTTTT. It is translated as CASSDLNEKLFF. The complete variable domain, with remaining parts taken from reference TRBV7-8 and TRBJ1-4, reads GAGVSQSPRYKVAKRGQDVALRCDPISGHVSLFWYQQALGQGPEFLTYFQNEAQLDKSGLPSDRFFAERPEGSVSTLKIQRTQQEDSAVYLCASSDLNEKLFFGSGTQLSVL.

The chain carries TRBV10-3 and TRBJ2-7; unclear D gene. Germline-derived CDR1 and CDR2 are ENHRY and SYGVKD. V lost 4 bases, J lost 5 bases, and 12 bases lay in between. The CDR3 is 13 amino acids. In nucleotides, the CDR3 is TGTGCCATCAGTGGTTGGCTCGGCGACGAGCAGTACTTC. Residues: CAISGWLGDEQYF.

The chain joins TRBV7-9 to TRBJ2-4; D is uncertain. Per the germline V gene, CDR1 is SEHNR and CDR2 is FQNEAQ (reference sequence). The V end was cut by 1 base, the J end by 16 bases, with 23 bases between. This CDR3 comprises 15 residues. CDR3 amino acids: CASSLEGSAAGLVYF. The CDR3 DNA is TGTGCCAGCAGCTTAGAGGGTTCGGCGGCCGGATTGGTCTACTTC. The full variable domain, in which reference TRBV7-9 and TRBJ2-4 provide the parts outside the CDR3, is DTGVSQNPRHKITKRGQNVTFRCDPISEHNRLYWYRQTLGQGPEFLTYFQNEAQLEKSRLLSDRFSAERPKGSFSTLEIQRTEQGDSAMYLCASSLEGSAAGLVYFGAGTRLSVL.

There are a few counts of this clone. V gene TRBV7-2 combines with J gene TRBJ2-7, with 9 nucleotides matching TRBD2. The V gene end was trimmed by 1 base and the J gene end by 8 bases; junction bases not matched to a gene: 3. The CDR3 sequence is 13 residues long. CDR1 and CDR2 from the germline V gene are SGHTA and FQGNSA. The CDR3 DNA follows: TGTGCCAGCAGCTTAGGGCTAGCGGGAAAGCAGTACTTC. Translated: CASSLGLAGKQYF.

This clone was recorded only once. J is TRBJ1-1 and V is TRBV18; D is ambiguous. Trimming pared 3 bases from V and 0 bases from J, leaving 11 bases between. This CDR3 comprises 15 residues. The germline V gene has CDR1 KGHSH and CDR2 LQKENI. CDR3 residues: CASSPRDLVNTEAFF. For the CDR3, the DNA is TGTGCCAGCTCACCGAGGGATTTGGTGAACACTGAAGCTTTCTTT.

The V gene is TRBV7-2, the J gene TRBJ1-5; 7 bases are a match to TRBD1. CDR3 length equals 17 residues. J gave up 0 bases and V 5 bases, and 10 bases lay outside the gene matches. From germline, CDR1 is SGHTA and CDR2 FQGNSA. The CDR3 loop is CASSLRGLGYSNQPQHF. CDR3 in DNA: TGTGCCAGCAGCCTAAGGGGGCTGGGGTATAGCAATCAGCCCCAGCATTTT.

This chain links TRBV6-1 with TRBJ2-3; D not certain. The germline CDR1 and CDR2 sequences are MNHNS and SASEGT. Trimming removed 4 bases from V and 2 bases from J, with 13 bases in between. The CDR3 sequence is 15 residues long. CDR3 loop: CASSGRRQSTDTQYF. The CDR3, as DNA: TGTGCCAGCAGTGGTCGGCGGCAATCCACAGATACGCAGTATTTT.

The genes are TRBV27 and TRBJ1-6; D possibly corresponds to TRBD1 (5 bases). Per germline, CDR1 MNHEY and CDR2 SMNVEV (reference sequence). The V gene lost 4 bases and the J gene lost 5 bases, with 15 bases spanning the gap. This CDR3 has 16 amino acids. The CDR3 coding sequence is TGTGCCAGCAGTTCTTGGCAGGGTCTTGATAATTCACCCCTCCACTTT. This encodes CASSSWQGLDNSPLHF.

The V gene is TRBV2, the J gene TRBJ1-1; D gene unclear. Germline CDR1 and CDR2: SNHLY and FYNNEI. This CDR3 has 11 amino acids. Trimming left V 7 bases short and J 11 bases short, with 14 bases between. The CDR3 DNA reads TGTGCCAGCATGCGAGACGGACGGGCTTTCTTT. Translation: CASMRDGRAFF.

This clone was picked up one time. CDR3 region: CASGPEEFGTYEQYF. In DNA form, the CDR3 reads TGTGCTAGTGGCCCGGAGGAATTCGGAACCTACGAGCAGTACTTC. J is TRBJ2-7 and V is TRBV12-5, with D perhaps TRBD2 (5 bases). Germline values: CDR1 LGHNT, CDR2 FRNRAP. This CDR3 is built from 15 residues. With 6 bases removed from V and 2 bases from J, the gap between germline ends came to 17 bases.

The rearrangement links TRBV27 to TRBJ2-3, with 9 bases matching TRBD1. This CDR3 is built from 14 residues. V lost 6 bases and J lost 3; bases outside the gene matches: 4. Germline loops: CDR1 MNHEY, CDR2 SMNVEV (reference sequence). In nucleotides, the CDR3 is TGTGCCAGCAGGACGACAGGGGGGACAGATACGCAGTATTTT. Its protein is CASRTTGGTDTQYF.

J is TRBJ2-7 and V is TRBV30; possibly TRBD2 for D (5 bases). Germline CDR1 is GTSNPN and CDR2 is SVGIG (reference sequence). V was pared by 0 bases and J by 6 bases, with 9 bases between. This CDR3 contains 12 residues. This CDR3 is CAWSVHRGEQYF. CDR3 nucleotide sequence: TGTGCCTGGAGTGTACACCGGGGCGAGCAGTACTTC.

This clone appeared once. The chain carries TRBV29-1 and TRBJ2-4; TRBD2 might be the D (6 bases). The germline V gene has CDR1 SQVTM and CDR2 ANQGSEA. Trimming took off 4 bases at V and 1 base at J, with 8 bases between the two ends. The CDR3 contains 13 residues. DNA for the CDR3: TGCAGCGTTGCGGGGAGGGCCAAAAACATTCAGTACTTC. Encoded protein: CSVAGRAKNIQYF.

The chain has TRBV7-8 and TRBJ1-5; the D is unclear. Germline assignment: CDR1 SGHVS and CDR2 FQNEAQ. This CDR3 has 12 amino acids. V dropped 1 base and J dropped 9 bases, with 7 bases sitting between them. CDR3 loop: CASSLVVGPQHF. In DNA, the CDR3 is TGTGCCAGCAGCTTAGTAGTGGGGCCCCAGCATTTT. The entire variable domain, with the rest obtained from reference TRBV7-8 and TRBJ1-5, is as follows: GAGVSQSPRYKVAKRGQDVALRCDPISGHVSLFWYQQALGQGPEFLTYFQNEAQLDKSGLPSDRFFAERPEGSVSTLKIQRTQQEDSAVYLCASSLVVGPQHFGDGTRLSIL.

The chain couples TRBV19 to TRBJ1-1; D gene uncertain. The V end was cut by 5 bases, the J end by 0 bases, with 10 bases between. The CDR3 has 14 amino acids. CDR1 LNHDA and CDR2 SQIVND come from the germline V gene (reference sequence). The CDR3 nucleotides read TGTGCCAGTAGTTATGAGCACTTGAACACTGAAGCTTTCTTT. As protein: CASSYEHLNTEAFF.

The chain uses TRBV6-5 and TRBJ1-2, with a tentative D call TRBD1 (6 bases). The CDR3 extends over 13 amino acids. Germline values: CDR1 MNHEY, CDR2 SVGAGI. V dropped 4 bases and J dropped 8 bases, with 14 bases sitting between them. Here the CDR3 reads CASSSLGTIGYTF. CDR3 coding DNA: TGTGCCAGCAGTTCCCTCGGGACAATCGGCTACACCTTC.

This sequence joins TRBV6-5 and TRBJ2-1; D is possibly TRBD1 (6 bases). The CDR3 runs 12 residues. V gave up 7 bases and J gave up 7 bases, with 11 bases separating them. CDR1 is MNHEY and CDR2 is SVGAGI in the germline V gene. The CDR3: CASNRGGNEQFF. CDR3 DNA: TGTGCCAGCAATCGAGGGGGTAATGAGCAGTTCTTC.

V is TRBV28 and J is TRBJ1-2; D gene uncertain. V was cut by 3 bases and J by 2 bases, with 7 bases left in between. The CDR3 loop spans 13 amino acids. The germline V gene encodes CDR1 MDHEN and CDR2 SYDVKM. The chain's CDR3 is CASSLVENYGYTF. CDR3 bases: TGTGCCAGCAGTTTGGTTGAGAACTATGGCTACACCTTC.